The present entry profiles one T cell receptor (beta chain) with its context. This sample was taken from a study of blood T cells in healthy people across ages. With a J-beta primer mix and a sample-barcoded 5' primer, a second PCR ran about 7 to 12 cycles. A template-switch adaptor that had 12 random nucleotides put a tag on each cDNA molecule. All samples gave at least 2.5 million CDR3-containing paired-end reads. From the 5' RACE reads, TCRdb called clonotypes with MiXCR, one entry per CDR3 protein. The sample carries roughly 1.5 million distinct CDR3 sequences, 35% to 45% recorded once. The CDR3 runs to 15 residues. The ends lost 7 bases at V and 0 bases at J; junction bases unmatched: 7.

The V gene is TRBV12-3 or TRBV12-4, the J gene TRBJ1-1, with 8 bases identical to TRBD1. Material: blood. The sequence came from a woman aged 18-29 years in good health. The CDR3 is CASTPWTGLNTEAFF. The CDR3, as DNA: TGTGCCAGCACCCCATGGACAGGGTTGAACACTGAAGCTTTCTTT.